The rows below give T cell receptor beta chains drawn from one sample of a study of glioma-infiltrating T cells. TCRdb re-called the multiplex PCR reads with MiXCR, one entry per CDR3 protein. The sample includes around 130,000 distinct CDR3 sequences, 24% of them seen just once. Source material: glioma tissue, nonneoplastic brain tissue, or PBMCs (not recorded which). The receptors here all came from a human donor with low-grade glioma or glioblastoma, undergoing nonglioma brain surgery, or in good health (not recorded which). CDR3s include the opening cysteine and the closing phenylalanine or tryptophan. A D gene is named only where the DNA matches it firmly. A clone size is listed for some rows: how often the clone was seen (once, few, many), or a class if it is expanded.

TRBJ1-5	TRBV20-1	TRBD1	many	CSAGQGGYQPQHF	TGCAGTGCTGGACAGGGTGGGTATCAGCCCCAGCATTTT
TRBJ2-1	TRBV25-1	TRBD2	many	CASSEVPLAGGLNEQFF	TGTGCCAGCAGTGAAGTCCCACTAGCGGGGGGGCTCAATGAGCAGTTCTTC
TRBJ1-2	TRBV28	NA	many	CASSYVGGQYGYTF	TGTGCCAGCAGTTACGTCGGGGGGCAGTATGGCTACACCTTC
TRBJ2-2	TRBV24-1	NA	many	CATSSMNTGELFF	TGTGCCACCAGTTCCATGAACACCGGGGAGCTGTTTTTT
TRBJ2-1	TRBV28	NA	NA	CGSSWAGAPYNEQFF	TGTGGCAGCAGTTGGGCAGGGGCCCCCTACAATGAGCAGTTCTTC
TRBJ2-3	TRBV4-1	TRBD2	many	CASSRSGGPDTQYF	TGCGCCAGCAGCCGTAGCGGGGGCCCAGATACGCAGTATTTT
TRBJ2-1	TRBV9	NA	NA	CASSVEGNEQFF	TGTGCCAGCAGCGTAGAGGGCAATGAGCAGTTCTTC
TRBJ1-5	TRBV7-9	NA	NA	CASTPGDRTDQPQHF	TGTGCCAGCACCCCGGGGGACCGGACTGATCAGCCCCAGCATTTT
TRBJ1-1	TRBV20-1	TRBD1	NA	CSAPPGRGREIMNTEAFF	TGCAGTGCTCCACCGGGTAGGGGGCGTGAAATCATGAACACTGAAGCTTTCTTT
TRBJ2-1	TRBV14	TRBD1	few	CASSQFAGGNSYNEQFF	TGTGCCAGCAGCCAATTCGCAGGGGGCAACTCCTACAATGAGCAGTTCTTC
TRBJ1-6	TRBV7-3	NA	NA	CASSRGTFPSPLHF	TGTGCCAGCAGCCGTGGGACCTTCCCCTCACCCCTCCACTTT
TRBJ2-1	TRBV6-1	TRBD2	NA	CASSVLAGGLNEQFF	TGTGCCAGCAGTGTACTAGCGGGGGGACTCAATGAGCAGTTCTTC
TRBJ1-1	TRBV7-6	NA	NA	CASSLALKGEAFF	TGTGCCAGCAGCTTAGCCCTCAAAGGTGAAGCTTTCTTT
TRBJ1-1	TRBV19	NA	NA	CASSISAQDATEAFF	TGTGCCAGTAGTATATCTGCCCAGGATGCCACTGAAGCTTTCTTT
TRBJ2-5	TRBV12-3/TRBV12-4	TRBD1	NA	CASSLGQGASETQYF	TGTGCCAGCAGCCTCGGACAGGGGGCATCAGAGACCCAGTACTTC
TRBJ1-3	TRBV9	NA	NA	CASSPPGTGNTIYF	TGTGCCAGCAGCCCGCCCGGGACTGGAAACACCATATATTTT
TRBJ1-1	TRBV7-9	NA	NA	CASSSWTASGTEAFF	TGTGCCAGCAGCTCTTGGACGGCCTCGGGCACTGAAGCTTTCTTT
TRBJ1-3	TRBV12-3/TRBV12-4	TRBD1	NA	CASSRRTGSSGNTMYF	TGTGCCAGCAGTCGCCGGACAGGCAGCTCTGGAAACACCATGTATTTT
TRBJ2-1	TRBV20-1	NA	NA	CSARDMQAAQFF	TGCAGTGCTAGAGATATGCAGGCAGCGCAGTTCTTC
TRBJ1-5	TRBV7-2	TRBD1	NA	CASSLSGTGNQPQHF	TGTGCCAGCAGCTTATCCGGGACAGGGAATCAGCCCCAGCATTTT
TRBJ1-1	TRBV20-1	NA	many	CSARAPGDTEAFF	TGCAGTGCTAGGGCTCCGGGGGACACTGAAGCTTTCTTT
TRBJ2-5	TRBV7-9	NA	few	CASSSPEGVKTQYF	TGTGCCAGCAGCTCCCCGGAAGGGGTAAAGACCCAGTACTTC
TRBJ1-6	TRBV7-8	NA	many	CASSPDRSNSPLHF	TGTGCCAGCAGCCCCGACAGGTCCAATTCACCCCTCCACTTT
TRBJ1-2	TRBV12-3/TRBV12-4	NA	NA	CASSPLQGRGPYGYTF	TGTGCCAGCAGTCCGCTACAGGGACGGGGCCCTTATGGCTACACCTTC
TRBJ2-3	TRBV6-2/TRBV6-3	TRBD2	few	CASSYGTRRDTQYF	TGTGCCAGCAGTTATGGGACTAGAAGAGATACGCAGTATTTT
TRBJ1-2	TRBV6-1	TRBD1	few	CASSHGQVHGYTF	TGTGCCAGCAGCCACGGACAGGTCCATGGCTACACCTTC
TRBJ2-1	TRBV27	NA	NA	CASKSRGLSSYNEQFF	TGTGCCAGCAAGTCCCGGGGGCTGAGCTCCTACAATGAGCAGTTCTTC
TRBJ2-4	TRBV24-1	TRBD1	NA	CATSERGQGVQYF	TGTGCCACCAGTGAACGGGGACAGGGGGTTCAGTACTTC
TRBJ1-5	TRBV24-1	NA	few	CATSQEPNQPQHF	TGTGCCACCAGTCAGGAGCCCAATCAGCCCCAGCATTTT
TRBJ2-3	TRBV18	NA	many	CASSPPGRGTDTQYF	TGTGCCAGCTCACCACCGGGACGGGGCACAGATACGCAGTATTTT
TRBJ2-1	TRBV20-1	TRBD2	few	CSAMPGTSGDNEQFF	TGCAGTGCTATGCCGGGGACTAGCGGGGACAATGAGCAGTTCTTC
TRBJ2-1	TRBV6-2/TRBV6-3	NA	few	CASRGDTSYNEQFF	TGTGCCAGCAGGGGGGATACCTCCTACAATGAGCAGTTCTTC
TRBJ1-2	TRBV24-1	NA	many	CATSDLQLAYTF	TGTGCCACCAGTGATTTGCAACTCGCCTACACCTTC
TRBJ1-3	TRBV10-3	NA	few	CAISGPEQSSSGNTIYF	TGTGCCATCAGTGGACCCGAGCAGTCCAGCTCTGGAAACACCATATATTTT
TRBJ2-1	TRBV5-4	TRBD1	many	CASSFDRGDYNEQFF	TGTGCCAGCAGCTTTGACAGGGGAGACTACAATGAGCAGTTCTTC
TRBJ2-1	TRBV7-6	NA	once	CASSPGASYNEQFF	TGTGCCAGCAGCCCCGGGGCCTCCTACAATGAGCAGTTCTTC
TRBJ2-1	TRBV19	TRBD2	few	CATRTSGGGDNEQFF	TGTGCCACTCGGACTAGCGGGGGCGGGGACAATGAGCAGTTCTTC
TRBJ1-2	TRBV24-1	TRBD1	few	CATSETGTGNYGYTF	TGTGCCACCAGTGAGACCGGGACAGGCAACTATGGCTACACCTTC
TRBJ2-3	TRBV24-1	NA	few	CATSAKTRDGRDTQYF	TGTGCCACCAGTGCCAAAACCCGGGACGGACGAGATACGCAGTATTTT
TRBJ1-1	TRBV20-1	NA	many	CSADQRNTEAFF	TGCAGTGCTGATCAACGGAACACTGAAGCTTTCTTT
TRBJ1-1	TRBV20-1	NA	NA	CSARPGGVRGLYTEAFF	TGCAGTGCTAGACCCGGGGGGGTCAGGGGCCTTTACACTGAAGCTTTCTTT
TRBJ1-5	TRBV29-1	NA	NA	CSVEIRGDQPQHF	TGCAGCGTTGAAATAAGGGGAGATCAGCCCCAGCATTTT
TRBJ1-1	TRBV14	NA	NA	CASRHSRYGTEAFF	TGTGCCAGCAGACATTCTCGGTATGGAACTGAAGCTTTCTTT
TRBJ2-5	TRBV6-1	TRBD1	many	CASSGTGQETQYF	TGTGCCAGCAGTGGGACAGGGCAAGAGACCCAGTACTTC
TRBJ1-4	TRBV18	TRBD1	few	CASSTGEGEKLFF	TGTGCCAGCTCAACAGGGGAAGGCGAAAAACTGTTTTTT
TRBJ1-6	TRBV20-1	TRBD1	NA	CSASRGNSPLHF	TGCAGTGCTAGCAGGGGGAATTCACCCCTCCACTTT
TRBJ2-3	TRBV18	NA	few	CASSPPIYDTGHTDTQYF	TGTGCCAGCTCACCACCGATCTATGACACCGGACACACAGATACGCAGTATTTT
TRBJ2-5	TRBV2	TRBD2	few	CASSEAGGGGYQETQYF	TGTGCCAGCAGTGAAGCGGGCGGGGGGGGTTACCAAGAGACCCAGTACTTC
TRBJ2-1	TRBV20-1	TRBD1	many	CSAVDDRAEQFF	TGCAGTGCTGTAGACGACAGGGCTGAGCAGTTCTTC
TRBJ2-5	TRBV5-6	NA	few	CASSLESIQETQYF	TGTGCCAGCAGCTTGGAGTCGATTCAAGAGACCCAGTACTTC
TRBJ2-5	TRBV6-6	NA	NA	CASSYEVRETQYF	TGTGCCAGCAGTTACGAGGTCCGGGAGACCCAGTACTTC
TRBJ1-2	TRBV4-2	NA	NA	CASSPDLWGYTF	TGTGCCAGCAGCCCGGACCTTTGGGGCTACACCTTC
TRBJ1-2	TRBV15	NA	many	CATSRDRSRGGYTF	TGTGCCACCAGCAGAGATAGGAGCAGGGGTGGCTACACCTTC
TRBJ1-5	TRBV20-1	TRBD1	many	CSARRQGWNQPQHF	TGCAGTGCTAGAAGACAGGGGTGGAATCAGCCCCAGCATTTT
TRBJ1-4	TRBV11-2	NA	few	CASSPSREKLFF	TGTGCCAGCAGCCCCTCCCGGGAAAAACTGTTTTTT